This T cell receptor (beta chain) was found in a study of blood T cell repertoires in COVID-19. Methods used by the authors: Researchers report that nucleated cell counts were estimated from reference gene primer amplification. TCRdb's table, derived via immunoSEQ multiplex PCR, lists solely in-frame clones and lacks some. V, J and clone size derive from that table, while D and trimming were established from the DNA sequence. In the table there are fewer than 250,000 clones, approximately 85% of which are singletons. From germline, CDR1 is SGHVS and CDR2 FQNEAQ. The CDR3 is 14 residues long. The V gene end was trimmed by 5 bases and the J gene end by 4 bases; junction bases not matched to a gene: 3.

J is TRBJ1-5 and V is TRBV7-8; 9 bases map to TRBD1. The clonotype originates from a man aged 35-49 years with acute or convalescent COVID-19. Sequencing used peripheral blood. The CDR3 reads CASSKQGANQPQHF. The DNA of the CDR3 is TGTGCCAGCAGCAAACAGGGGGCGAATCAGCCCCAGCATTTT.